A selection of T cell receptor beta chains follows, all from one sample in a study of T-cell memory formation after mild COVID-19. From the 5' RACE reads, TCRdb called clonotypes with MiXCR, one entry per CDR3 protein. Among around 7,000 distinct CDR3 sequences listed, roughly 30% were seen once. The sequencing sample was made of PBMCs or a T cell subset sorted from them (not recorded which). These receptor sequences come from an adult woman who had mild COVID-19 (a few samples of this study predate the infection). Cell type and time point are not known. The CDR3 runs from the conserved cysteine through the conserved F or W. Each record gives: V gene, J gene, D gene, CDR3 length, clone size, CDR3 protein, CDR3 DNA. A D gene is named only where the DNA matches it firmly. Clone size, where shown, is once, few, many, or a class for clones that have expanded.

V gene: TRBV4-2; J gene: TRBJ2-2; D gene: TRBD2; CDR3 length: 19; clone size: medium-sized; CDR3 protein: CASSQEGAELAGNTGELFF; CDR3 DNA: TGTGCCAGCAGCCAAGAGGGAGCGGAACTAGCGGGGAACACCGGGGAGCTGTTTTTT
V gene: TRBV27; J gene: TRBJ1-2; D gene: -; CDR3 length: 15; clone size: many; CDR3 protein: CASSLFSGAIYGYTF; CDR3 DNA: TGTGCCAGCAGTTTATTTTCCGGAGCCATCTATGGCTACACCTTC
V gene: TRBV7-6; J gene: TRBJ1-5; D gene: -; CDR3 length: 13; clone size: many; CDR3 protein: CASSRDINQPQHF; CDR3 DNA: TGTGCCAGCAGCCGGGACATTAATCAGCCCCAGCATTTT
V gene: TRBV9; J gene: TRBJ2-7; D gene: -; CDR3 length: 14; clone size: -; CDR3 protein: CASSVGGTAYEQYF; CDR3 DNA: TGTGCCAGCAGCGTAGGAGGGACGGCCTACGAGCAGTACTTC
V gene: TRBV12-3/TRBV12-4; J gene: TRBJ2-7; D gene: TRBD2; CDR3 length: 16; clone size: many; CDR3 protein: CASSPRGSGGAGEQYF; CDR3 DNA: TGTGCCAGCAGTCCCCGGGGGAGCGGGGGGGCGGGGGAGCAGTACTTC
V gene: TRBV9; J gene: TRBJ1-1; D gene: -; CDR3 length: 13; clone size: medium-sized; CDR3 protein: CASSAGNPLEAFF; CDR3 DNA: TGTGCCAGCAGCGCGGGGAACCCACTGGAAGCTTTCTTT
V gene: TRBV6-1; J gene: TRBJ2-7; D gene: -; CDR3 length: 12; clone size: -; CDR3 protein: CASRQRSTVQYF; CDR3 DNA: TGTGCCAGCAGGCAGCGCTCTACGGTGCAGTACTTC
V gene: TRBV18; J gene: TRBJ1-1; D gene: -; CDR3 length: 16; clone size: many; CDR3 protein: CATTPVGLKMNTEAFF; CDR3 DNA: TGTGCCACCACCCCCGTTGGGTTGAAAATGAACACTGAAGCTTTCTTT
V gene: TRBV12-3/TRBV12-4; J gene: TRBJ1-5; D gene: -; CDR3 length: 16; clone size: -; CDR3 protein: CASSPLAFRTNQPQHF; CDR3 DNA: TGTGCCAGCAGCCCACTTGCGTTCAGGACCAATCAGCCCCAGCATTTT
V gene: TRBV6-2/TRBV6-3; J gene: TRBJ1-2; D gene: -; CDR3 length: 19; clone size: many; CDR3 protein: CASSYARWETDFINYGYTF; CDR3 DNA: TGTGCCAGCAGTTACGCCCGGTGGGAGACAGATTTTATTAACTATGGCTACACCTTC
V gene: TRBV6-5; J gene: TRBJ2-6; D gene: TRBD1; CDR3 length: 17; clone size: many; CDR3 protein: CASSYRQGSSGANVLTF; CDR3 DNA: TGTGCCAGCAGTTACCGACAGGGATCCTCTGGGGCCAACGTCCTGACTTTC